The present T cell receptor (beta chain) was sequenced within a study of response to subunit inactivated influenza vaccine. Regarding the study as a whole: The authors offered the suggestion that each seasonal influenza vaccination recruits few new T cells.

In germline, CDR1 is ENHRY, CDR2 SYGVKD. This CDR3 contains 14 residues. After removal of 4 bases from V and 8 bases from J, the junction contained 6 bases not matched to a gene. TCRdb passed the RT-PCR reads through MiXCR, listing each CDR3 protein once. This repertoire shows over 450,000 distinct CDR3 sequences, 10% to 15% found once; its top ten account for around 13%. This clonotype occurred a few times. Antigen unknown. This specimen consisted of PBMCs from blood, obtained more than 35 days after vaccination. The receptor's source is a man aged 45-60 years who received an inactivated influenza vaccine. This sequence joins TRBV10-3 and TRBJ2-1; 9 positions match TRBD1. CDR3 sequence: CAISGGTGSDEQFF. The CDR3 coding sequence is TGTGCCATCAGTGGAGGGACAGGGTCGGATGAGCAGTTCTTC.